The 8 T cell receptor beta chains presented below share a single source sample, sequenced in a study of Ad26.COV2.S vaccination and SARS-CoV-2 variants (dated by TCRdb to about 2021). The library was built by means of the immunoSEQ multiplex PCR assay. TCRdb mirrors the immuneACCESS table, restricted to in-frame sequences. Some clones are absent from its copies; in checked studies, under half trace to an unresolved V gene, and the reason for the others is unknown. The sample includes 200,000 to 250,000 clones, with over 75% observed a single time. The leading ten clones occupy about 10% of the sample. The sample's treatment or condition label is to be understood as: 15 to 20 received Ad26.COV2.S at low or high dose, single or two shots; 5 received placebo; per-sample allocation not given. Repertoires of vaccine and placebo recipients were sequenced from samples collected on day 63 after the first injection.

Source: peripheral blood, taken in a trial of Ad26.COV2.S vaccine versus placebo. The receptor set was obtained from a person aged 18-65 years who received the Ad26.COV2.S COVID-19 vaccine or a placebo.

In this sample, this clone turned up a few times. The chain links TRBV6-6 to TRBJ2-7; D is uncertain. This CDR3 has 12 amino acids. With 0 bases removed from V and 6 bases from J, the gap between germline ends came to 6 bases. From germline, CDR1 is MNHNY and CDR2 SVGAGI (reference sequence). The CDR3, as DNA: TGTGCCAGCAGTTACTCGAAGGGCGAGCAGTACTTC. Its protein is CASSYSKGEQYF.

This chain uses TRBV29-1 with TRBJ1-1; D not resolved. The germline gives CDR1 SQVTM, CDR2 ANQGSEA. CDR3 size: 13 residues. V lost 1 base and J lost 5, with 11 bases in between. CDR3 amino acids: CSVEGRVGTEAFF. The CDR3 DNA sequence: TGCAGCGTTGAAGGGAGGGTGGGAACTGAAGCTTTCTTT.

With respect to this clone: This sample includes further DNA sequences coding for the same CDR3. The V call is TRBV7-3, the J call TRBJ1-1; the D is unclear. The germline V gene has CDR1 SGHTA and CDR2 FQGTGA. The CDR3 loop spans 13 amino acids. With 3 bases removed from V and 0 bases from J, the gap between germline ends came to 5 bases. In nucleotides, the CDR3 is TGTGCCAGCAGCTTGGGCATGAACACTGAAGCTTTCTTT. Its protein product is CASSLGMNTEAFF.

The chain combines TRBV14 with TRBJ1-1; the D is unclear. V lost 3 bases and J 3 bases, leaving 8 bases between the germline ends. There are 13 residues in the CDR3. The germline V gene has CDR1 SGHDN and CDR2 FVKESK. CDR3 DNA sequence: TGTGCCAGCAGCCAGAGAAGGGACACTGAAGCTTTCTTT. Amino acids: CASSQRRDTEAFF.

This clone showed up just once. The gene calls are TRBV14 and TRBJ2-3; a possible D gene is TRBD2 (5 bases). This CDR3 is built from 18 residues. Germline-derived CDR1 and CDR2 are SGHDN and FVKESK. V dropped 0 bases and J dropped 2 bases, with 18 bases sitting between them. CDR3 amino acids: CASSQDKGRGRFTDTQYF. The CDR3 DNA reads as TGTGCCAGCAGCCAAGATAAAGGCAGAGGGCGGTTCACAGATACGCAGTATTTT. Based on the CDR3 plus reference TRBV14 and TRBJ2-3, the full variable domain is EAGVTQFPSHSVIEKGQTVTLRCDPISGHDNLYWYRRVMGKEIKFLLHFVKESKQDESGMPNNRFLAERTGGTYSTLKVQPAELEDSGVYFCASSQDKGRGRFTDTQYFGPGTRLTVL.

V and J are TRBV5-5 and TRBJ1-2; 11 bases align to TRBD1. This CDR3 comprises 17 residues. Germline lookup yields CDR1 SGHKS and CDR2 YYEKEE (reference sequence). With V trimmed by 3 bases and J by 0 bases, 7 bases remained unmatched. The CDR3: CASSYWTGGTSNYGYTF. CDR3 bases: TGTGCCAGCAGCTATTGGACAGGGGGCACCTCTAACTATGGCTACACCTTC.

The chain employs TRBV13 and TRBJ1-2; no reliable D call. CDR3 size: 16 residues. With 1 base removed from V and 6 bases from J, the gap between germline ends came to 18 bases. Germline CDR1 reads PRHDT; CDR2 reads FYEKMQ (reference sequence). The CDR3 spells CASSLVFVGVGDGYTF. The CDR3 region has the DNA TGTGCCAGCAGCTTAGTGTTCGTTGGGGTCGGAGATGGCTACACCTTC.

As DNA, the CDR3 is TGTGCCAGCTCACCAGGTACCGGACTCTTCTCTGGAAACACCATATATTTT. As protein: CASSPGTGLFSGNTIYF. V is TRBV18 and J is TRBJ1-3; D unclear. Between the trimmed V and J ends, which lost 2 bases and 0 bases, there was a span of 14 bases. This CDR3 has 17 residues. Germline V gene sequence: CDR1 KGHSH, CDR2 LQKENI.